These 8 T cell receptor beta chains were sequenced from one sample in a study of cytomegalovirus exposure and HLA in healthy donors. A multiplex PCR was run with 60 Vbeta primers and 13 Jbeta primers. Repertoires were generated with immunoSEQ multiplex PCR, while TCRdb's copy carries only in-frame clones and drops some. This sample has approximately 150,000 clones, with around four fifths found just once. The sequencing input was PBMCs. These receptors originate from a woman between 45 and 65 years old in good health and CMV-seronegative.

There are a few counts of this clone. The chain recombines TRBV19 with TRBJ1-1; D may be TRBD1 (6 bases). The CDR3 length is 15 residues. Germline CDR1 reads LNHDA; CDR2 reads SQIVND (reference sequence). V dropped 7 bases and J dropped 10 bases, with 25 bases sitting between them. The CDR3 DNA reads as TGTGCCAGTACTACCAACCCCGGGACGGGGGGCGTAGCTTTCTTT. Its protein is CASTTNPGTGGVAFF. The variable domain in full, completed from reference TRBV19 and TRBJ1-1, reads DGGITQSPKYLFRKEGQNVTLSCEQNLNHDAMYWYRQDPGQGLRLIYYSQIVNDFQKGDIAEGYSVSREKKESFPLTVTSAQKNPTAFYLCASTTNPGTGGVAFFGQGTRLTVV.

The chain combines TRBV16 with TRBJ1-1, with a tentative D call TRBD1 (5 bases). Germline loops: CDR1 KGHSY, CDR2 FQNENV. V dropped 2 bases and J dropped 1 base, with 14 bases sitting between them. The CDR3 contains 16 residues. CDR3 loop: CASSQSRASGNTEAFF. The CDR3 region has the DNA TGTGCCAGCAGCCAAAGCAGGGCGTCGGGGAACACTGAAGCTTTCTTT. Combining the CDR3 with reference TRBV16 and TRBJ1-1 gives the whole variable domain GEEVAQTPKHLVRGEGQKAKLYCAPIKGHSYVFWYQQVLKNEFKFLISFQNENVFDETGMPKERFSAKCLPNSPCSLEIQATKLEDSAVYFCASSQSRASGNTEAFFGQGTRLTVV.

The chain joins TRBV5-6 to TRBJ2-1, with 12 bases aligning to TRBD2. This CDR3 comprises 16 residues. Germline CDR1 is SGHDT and CDR2 is YYEEEE. Losses at the gene ends were 4 bases for V and 0 bases for J; bases not matched to a gene: 2. CDR3 bases: TGTGCCAGCAGCGCGGGACTAGCGGGCTCCTACAATGAGCAGTTCTTC. It translates to CASSAGLAGSYNEQFF.

The CDR3 is CASSFNSNSNQPQHF. Here the CDR3 DNA reads TGTGCCAGCAGCTTTAACAGTAATAGCAATCAGCCCCAGCATTTT. The V call is TRBV7-2, the J call TRBJ1-5, with D unclear. V was clipped by 3 bases and J by 0 bases, with 9 bases between them. The CDR3 contains 15 residues. Germline CDR1 SGHTA, CDR2 FQGNSA.

This sequence joins TRBV28 and TRBJ2-7, with 9 bases matching TRBD1. The CDR3 extends over 15 amino acids. The junction had 9 bases not matched to a gene; V was cut back by 4 bases and J by 5 bases. CDR1 MDHEN and CDR2 SYDVKM come from the germline V gene. The CDR3 reads CASSSTGTGLHEQYF. The CDR3, as DNA: TGTGCCAGCAGTTCCACAGGGACAGGGCTCCACGAGCAGTACTTC.

This sequence joins TRBV7-2 and TRBJ2-7; perhaps TRBD1 as D (5 bases). CDR1 is SGHTA, CDR2 FQGNSA, per germline. This CDR3 has 12 residues. The V end lost 4 bases, the J end lost 4 bases, and 8 bases lay between the germline ends. The CDR3 is CASSSRQYEQYF. The CDR3 DNA sequence: TGTGCCAGCAGCTCCAGACAGTACGAGCAGTACTTC.

V gene TRBV28 combines with J gene TRBJ2-7; 10 bases match TRBD2. CDR1 MDHEN and CDR2 SYDVKM come from the germline V gene. V was pared by 2 bases and J by 5 bases, with 12 bases of the junction left unmatched. CDR3 length equals 17 residues. The CDR3 sequence: CASSLPAGGPKLDEQYF. CDR3 in DNA: TGTGCCAGCAGTTTACCAGCGGGAGGGCCGAAGTTGGACGAGCAGTACTTC.

The J gene is TRBJ2-2, the V gene TRBV7-8; D unclear. This CDR3 has 14 residues. Germline lookup yields CDR1 SGHVS and CDR2 FQNEAQ. Trimming pared 1 base from V and 8 bases from J, leaving 11 bases between. CDR3 sequence: CASSLDFRRGELFF. CDR3 bases: TGTGCCAGCAGCTTAGATTTTCGGCGGGGGGAGCTGTTTTTT.